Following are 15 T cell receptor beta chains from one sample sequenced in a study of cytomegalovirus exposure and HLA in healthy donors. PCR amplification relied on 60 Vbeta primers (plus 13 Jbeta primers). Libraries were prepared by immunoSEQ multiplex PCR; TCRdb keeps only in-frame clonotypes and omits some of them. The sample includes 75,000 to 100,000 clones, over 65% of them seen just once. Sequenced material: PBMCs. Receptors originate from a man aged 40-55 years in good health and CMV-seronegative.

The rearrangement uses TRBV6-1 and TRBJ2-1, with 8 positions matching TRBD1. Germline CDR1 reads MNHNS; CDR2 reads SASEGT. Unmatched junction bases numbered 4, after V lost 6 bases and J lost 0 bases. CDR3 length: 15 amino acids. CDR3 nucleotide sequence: TGTGCCAGCAGCCGGGACAGGCCCTCCTACAATGAGCAGTTCTTC. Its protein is CASSRDRPSYNEQFF.

CDR3 DNA sequence: TGCGCCAGCAGCCGCGCGGCTAGCGGGGGGCTGTACCAAGAGACCCAGTACTTC. It is translated as CASSRAASGGLYQETQYF. The chain employs TRBV4-1 and TRBJ2-5; TRBD2 matches at 11 bases. CDR1 and CDR2 from the germline V gene are MGHRA and YSYEKL. The CDR3 consists of 18 residues. V gave up 4 bases and J gave up 0 bases; unmatched junction bases: 10.

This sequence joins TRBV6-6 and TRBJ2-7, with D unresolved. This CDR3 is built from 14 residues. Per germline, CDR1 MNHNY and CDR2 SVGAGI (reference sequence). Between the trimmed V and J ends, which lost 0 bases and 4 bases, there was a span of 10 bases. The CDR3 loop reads CASSYSFFNYEQYF. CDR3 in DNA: TGTGCCAGCAGTTACTCCTTTTTTAATTACGAGCAGTACTTC.

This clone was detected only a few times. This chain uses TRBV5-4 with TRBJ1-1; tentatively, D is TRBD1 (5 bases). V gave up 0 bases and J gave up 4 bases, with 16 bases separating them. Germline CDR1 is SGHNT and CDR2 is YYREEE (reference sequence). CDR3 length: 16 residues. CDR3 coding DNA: TGTGCCAGCAGCTTGGCTGGGGGACTGAGGGGCACTGAAGCTTTCTTT. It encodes CASSLAGGLRGTEAFF. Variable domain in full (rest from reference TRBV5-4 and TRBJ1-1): ETGVTQSPTHLIKTRGQQVTLRCSSQSGHNTVSWYQQALGQGPQFIFQYYREEENGRGNFPPRFSGLQFPNYSSELNVNALELDDSALYLCASSLAGGLRGTEAFFGQGTRLTVV.

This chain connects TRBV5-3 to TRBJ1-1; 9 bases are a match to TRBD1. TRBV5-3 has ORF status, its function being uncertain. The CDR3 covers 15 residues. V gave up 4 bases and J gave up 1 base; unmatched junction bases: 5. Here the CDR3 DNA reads TGTGCCAGAAGCCCAGGACAGGGGAAGAACACTGAAGCTTTCTTT. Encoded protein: CARSPGQGKNTEAFF.

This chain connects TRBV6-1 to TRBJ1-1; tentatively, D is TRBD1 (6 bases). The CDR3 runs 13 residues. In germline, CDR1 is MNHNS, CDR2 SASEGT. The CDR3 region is CSGGGRLGTEAFF. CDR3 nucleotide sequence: TGTTCTGGGGGGGGGCGACTGGGAACTGAAGCTTTCTTT.

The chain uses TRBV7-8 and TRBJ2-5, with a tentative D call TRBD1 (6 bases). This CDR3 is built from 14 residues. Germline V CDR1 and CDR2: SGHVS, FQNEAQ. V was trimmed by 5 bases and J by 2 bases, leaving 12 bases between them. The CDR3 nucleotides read TGTGCCAGCAGCCCCAGGACAGAACAAGAGACCCAGTACTTC. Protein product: CASSPRTEQETQYF.

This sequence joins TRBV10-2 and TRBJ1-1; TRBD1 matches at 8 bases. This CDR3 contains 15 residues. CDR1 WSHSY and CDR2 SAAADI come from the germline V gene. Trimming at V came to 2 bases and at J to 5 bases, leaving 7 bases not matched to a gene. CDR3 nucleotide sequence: TGCGCCAGCAGTGAGGGGACAGGACTTCGAACTGAAGCTTTCTTT. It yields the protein CASSEGTGLRTEAFF.

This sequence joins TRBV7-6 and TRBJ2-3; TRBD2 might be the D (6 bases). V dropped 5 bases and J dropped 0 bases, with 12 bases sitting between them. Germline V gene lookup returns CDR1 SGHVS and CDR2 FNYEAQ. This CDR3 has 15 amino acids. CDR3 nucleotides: TGTGCCAGCAGCCGCCTTGCGGGGAGCACAGATACGCAGTATTTT. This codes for CASSRLAGSTDTQYF.

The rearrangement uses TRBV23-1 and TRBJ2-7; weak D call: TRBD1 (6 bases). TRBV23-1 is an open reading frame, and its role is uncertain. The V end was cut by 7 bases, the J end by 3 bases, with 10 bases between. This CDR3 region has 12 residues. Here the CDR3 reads CASNGQYYEQYF. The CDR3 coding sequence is TGCGCCAGCAACGGACAGTACTACGAGCAGTACTTC.

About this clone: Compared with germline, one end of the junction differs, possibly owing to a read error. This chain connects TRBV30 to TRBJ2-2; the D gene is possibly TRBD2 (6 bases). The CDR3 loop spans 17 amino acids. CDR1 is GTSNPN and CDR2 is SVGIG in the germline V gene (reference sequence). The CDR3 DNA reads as TGTGCCTGGAGTGTACTAGGAGGCGGGGCGAAAACCGGGGAGCTGTTTTTT. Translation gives CAWSVLGGGAKTGELFF.

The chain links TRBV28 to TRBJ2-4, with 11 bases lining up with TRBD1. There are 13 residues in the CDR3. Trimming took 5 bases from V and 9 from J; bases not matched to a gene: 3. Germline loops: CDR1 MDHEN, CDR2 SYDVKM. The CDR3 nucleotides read TGTGCCAGCAGTAGGGACAGGGGGGGCATTCAGTACTTC. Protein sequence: CASSRDRGGIQYF. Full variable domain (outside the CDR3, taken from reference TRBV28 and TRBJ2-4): DVKVTQSSRYLVKRTGEKVFLECVQDMDHENMFWYRQDPGLGLRLIYFSYDVKMKEKGDIPEGYSVSREKKERFSLILESASTNQTSMYLCASSRDRGGIQYFGAGTRLSVL.

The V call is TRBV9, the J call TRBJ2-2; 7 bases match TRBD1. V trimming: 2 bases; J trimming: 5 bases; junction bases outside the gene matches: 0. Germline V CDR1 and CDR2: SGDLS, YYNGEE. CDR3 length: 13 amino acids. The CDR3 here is CASSVTGTGELFF. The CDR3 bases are TGTGCCAGCAGCGTGACAGGGACCGGGGAGCTGTTTTTT. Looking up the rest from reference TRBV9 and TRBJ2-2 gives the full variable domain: DSGVTQTPKHLITATGQRVTLRCSPRSGDLSVYWYQQSLDQGLQFLIQYYNGEERAKGNILERFSAQQFPDLHSELNLSSLELGDSALYFCASSVTGTGELFFGEGSRLTVL.

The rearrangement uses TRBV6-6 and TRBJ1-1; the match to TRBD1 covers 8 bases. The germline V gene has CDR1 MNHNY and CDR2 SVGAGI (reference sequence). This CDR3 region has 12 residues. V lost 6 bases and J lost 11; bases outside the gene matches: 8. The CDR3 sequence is CASSLTGDRAFF. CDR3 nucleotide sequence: TGTGCCAGCAGCTTGACAGGGGACCGCGCTTTCTTT.

The CDR3 sequence is CASSEAGGDDTQYF. In nucleotides, the CDR3 is TGTGCCAGCAGTGAAGCAGGGGGAGACGATACGCAGTATTTT. The rearrangement uses TRBV6-1 and TRBJ2-3; D perhaps matches TRBD1 (6 bases). Deletions cut 0 bases from V and 6 bases from J, with 10 bases between. CDR1 is MNHNS, CDR2 SASEGT, per germline. The CDR3 is 14 amino acids.